What follows are 29 T cell receptor beta chains derived from one specimen sequenced in a study of control samples from healthy donors and cancer patients. Here immunoSEQ multiplex PCR was the method, and the copy in TCRdb shows in-frame clones only, minus some. Among about 59,000 clones, 80% to 95% were seen once, and the ten largest hold about 1.8%. Sequencing used PBMCs. These receptors were collected from a man in his forties or fifties with colorectal cancer.

The chain links TRBV10-2 to TRBJ1-1, with D uncertain. There are 11 residues in the CDR3. Germline V gene lookup returns CDR1 WSHSY and CDR2 SAAADI. V shed 3 bases and J shed 7 bases, with 6 bases lying between them. CDR3 bases: TGCGCCAGCAGTGATCAGAATGAAGCTTTCTTT. It translates to CASSDQNEAFF.

This chain links TRBV5-1 with TRBJ2-5; TRBD1 is a possible D gene (6 bases). Deletions cut 3 bases from V and 4 bases from J, with 22 bases between. This CDR3 has 17 residues. From germline, CDR1 is SGHRS and CDR2 YFSETQ. CDR3 nucleotide sequence: TGCGCCAGCAGCTGGCCCCGCGAACAGGGCCGGGGAGAGACCCAGTACTTC. It translates to CASSWPREQGRGETQYF. Full variable domain (missing parts from reference TRBV5-1 and TRBJ2-5): KAGVTQTPRYLIKTRGQQVTLSCSPISGHRSVSWYQQTPGQGLQFLFEYFSETQRNKGNFPGRFSGRQFSNSRSEMNVSTLELGDSALYLCASSWPREQGRGETQYFGPGTRLLVL.

The CDR3 DNA sequence: TGTGCCAGCAGTGCGGGACCCGGGACAGGGGGCTTCTACGAGCAGTACTTC. Residues: CASSAGPGTGGFYEQYF. The V gene is TRBV27, the J gene TRBJ2-7; 12 bases map to TRBD1. Trimming cost V 5 bases and J 3 bases; bases outside gene matches: 11. This CDR3 contains 17 residues. Germline CDR1 is MNHEY and CDR2 is SMNVEV (reference sequence).

The V gene is TRBV7-2, the J gene TRBJ1-5; no clear D. V dropped 0 bases and J dropped 1 base, with 7 bases sitting between them. CDR1 is SGHTA, CDR2 FQGNSA, per germline. The CDR3 is made up of 15 amino acids. CDR3 protein: CASSLAGMSNQPQHF. CDR3 bases: TGTGCCAGCAGCTTAGCAGGGATGAGCAATCAGCCCCAGCATTTT.

The chain couples TRBV6-5 to TRBJ1-5, with D possibly being TRBD1 (6 bases). This CDR3 has 14 amino acids. The germline CDR1 and CDR2 sequences are MNHEY and SVGAGI. V was pared by 4 bases and J by 2 bases, with 9 bases between. The DNA for the CDR3 is TGTGCCAGCAGTTCCAGGGGAGGCAATCAGCCCCAGCATTTT. This sequence encodes CASSSRGGNQPQHF.

This chain links TRBV7-2 with TRBJ2-1, with D hard to call. The CDR3 extends over 14 amino acids. Germline V gives CDR1 SGHTA, CDR2 FQGNSA. With 1 base removed from V and 6 bases from J, the gap between germline ends came to 10 bases. Here the CDR3 DNA reads TGTGCCAGCAGCTTAGTTTCTGGGGTCAATGAGCAGTTCTTC. Protein: CASSLVSGVNEQFF. Using reference TRBV7-2 and TRBJ2-1 for the parts outside the CDR3, the full variable domain is GAGVSQSPSNKVTEKGKDVELRCDPISGHTALYWYRQSLGQGLEFLIYFQGNSAPDKSGLPSDRFSAERTGGSVSTLTIQRTQQEDSAVYLCASSLVSGVNEQFFGPGTRLTVL.

This chain joins TRBV24-1 and TRBJ1-3, with a tentative D call TRBD1 (5 bases). Germline V CDR1 and CDR2: KGHDR, SFDVKD. Trimming left V 5 bases short and J 2 bases short, with 18 bases between. The CDR3 has 17 residues. This CDR3 is CATSGSGLLEAGNTIYF. The CDR3 DNA follows: TGTGCCACCAGTGGTTCGGGACTCCTCGAAGCTGGAAACACCATATATTTT.

The chain employs TRBV3-1 (or the pseudogene TRBV3-2) and TRBJ2-7, with D unresolved. Germline V gene data show CDR1 as LGHDT and CDR2 as YNNKEL (reference sequence). Trimming removed 1 base from V and 2 bases from J, with 9 bases in between. The CDR3 is 14 amino acids. The CDR3 nucleotides read TGTGCCAGCAGCCAAGCGGCAGTTACCTACGAGCAGTACTTC. Translation gives CASSQAAVTYEQYF.

J is TRBJ2-3 and V is TRBV3-1 (or the pseudogene TRBV3-2); D remains unclear. Germline loops: CDR1 LGHDT, CDR2 YNNKEL (reference sequence). The CDR3 has 13 amino acids. The V gene lost 4 bases and the J gene lost 5 bases, with 10 bases spanning the gap. This CDR3 is CASSPLLGDTQYF. DNA of the CDR3: TGTGCCAGCAGCCCCCTCCTGGGAGATACGCAGTATTTT.

This clone was seen once. The rearrangement uses TRBV12-1 and TRBJ1-2. TRBV12-1 corresponds to a pseudogene. The CDR3 runs to 17 residues. CDR3 protein: CASSPTLLGGEGYGYTF. CDR3 DNA: TGTGCCAGCAGCCCCACCCTGTTAGGAGGTGAGGGCTATGGCTACACCTTC.

The chain has TRBV6-5 and TRBJ2-7; possibly TRBD1 for D (5 bases). This CDR3 has 13 amino acids. Between the trimmed V and J ends, which lost 7 bases and 3 bases, there was a span of 13 bases. Germline-derived CDR1 and CDR2 are MNHEY and SVGAGI. CDR3 nucleotide sequence: TGTGCCAGCACCCCCCAGGGTAACTACGAGCAGTACTTC. As protein: CASTPQGNYEQYF.

The chain combines TRBV24-1 with TRBJ2-5, with TRBD1 as a possible D gene (5 bases). V lost 4 bases and J lost 0, with 11 bases in between. The CDR3 spans 15 residues. The germline V gene encodes CDR1 KGHDR and CDR2 SFDVKD. The CDR3 here is CATSDATENQETQYF. For the CDR3, the DNA is TGTGCCACCAGTGACGCGACAGAGAACCAAGAGACCCAGTACTTC.

The chain employs TRBV12-3 or TRBV12-4 and TRBJ1-5, with a tentative D call TRBD1 (6 bases). V dropped 7 bases and J dropped 2 bases, with 9 bases sitting between them. This CDR3 region has 13 residues. The CDR3 here is CASNRQGNQPQHF. CDR3 bases: TGTGCCAGCAATAGACAGGGCAATCAGCCCCAGCATTTT.

This rearrangement joins TRBV7-9 to TRBJ2-6; D may be TRBD1 or TRBD2 (5 bases each). This CDR3 has 19 amino acids. The germline V and J ends were trimmed by 5 bases and 4 bases, with 24 bases remaining between them. CDR1 and CDR2 from the germline V gene are SEHNR and FQNEAQ (reference sequence). Written as DNA, the CDR3 is TGTGCCAGCAGCCTAGATCCCCCGTCGGGGCCGAGGGGGGCCAACGTCCTGACTTTC. This translates into CASSLDPPSGPRGANVLTF. Drawing the rest from reference TRBV7-9 and TRBJ2-6, the complete variable domain is DTGVSQNPRHKITKRGQNVTFRCDPISEHNRLYWYRQTLGQGPEFLTYFQNEAQLEKSRLLSDRFSAERPKGSFSTLEIQRTEQGDSAMYLCASSLDPPSGPRGANVLTFGAGSRLTVL.

The chain employs TRBV4-1 and TRBJ1-3; D gene uncertain. The CDR3 totals 16 residues. From germline, CDR1 is MGHRA and CDR2 YSYEKL. Trimming removed 1 base at V and 0 bases at J, with 10 bases between. For the CDR3, the DNA is TGCGCCAGCAGCCAAGGTCCCGGAGTCTCTGGAAACACCATATATTTT. It codes for CASSQGPGVSGNTIYF.

The rearrangement links TRBV5-4 to TRBJ2-7, with TRBD1 matching over 10 bases. Trimming cost V 4 bases and J 3 bases; bases outside gene matches: 7. The germline V gene has CDR1 SGHNT and CDR2 YYREEE (reference sequence). This CDR3 region has 15 residues. CDR3: CASSTRDRGVYEQYF. CDR3 coding DNA: TGTGCCAGCAGCACCCGGGACAGGGGCGTCTACGAGCAGTACTTC.

This chain connects TRBV19 to TRBJ1-1; D is ambiguous. The CDR3 has 13 amino acids. V lost 7 bases, J lost 1 base, and 10 bases lay in between. Germline V CDR1 and CDR2: LNHDA, SQIVND (reference sequence). The chain's CDR3 is CASKGDSNTEAFF. The CDR3 DNA reads as TGTGCCAGTAAGGGTGACTCGAACACTGAAGCTTTCTTT.

The rearrangement uses TRBV24-1 and TRBJ2-1; 7 bases are a match to TRBD1. CDR3 length equals 17 residues. In germline, CDR1 is KGHDR, CDR2 SFDVKD. The junction had 14 bases not matched to a gene; V was cut back by 3 bases and J by 7 bases. The CDR3 loop reads CATSDRSKQGFANEQFF. The CDR3 bases are TGTGCCACCAGTGATAGAAGCAAACAGGGGTTCGCGAATGAGCAGTTCTTC.

Only one count was recorded for this clone. The CDR3 loop reads CASRAESASNEQFF. The DNA for the CDR3 is TGTGCCAGCCGGGCGGAATCTGCCTCCAATGAGCAGTTCTTC. The chain couples TRBV7-3 to TRBJ2-1; no reliable D call. The CDR3 extends over 14 amino acids. V lost 8 bases to trimming and J lost 6 bases, with 17 bases between them. Germline V CDR1 and CDR2: SGHTA, FQGTGA.

The genes are TRBV6-5 and TRBJ2-3; TRBD2 matches 9 bases. The germline CDR1 and CDR2 sequences are MNHEY and SVGAGI. This CDR3 is built from 15 residues. V was clipped by 8 bases and J by 7 bases; unmatched bases: 13. The CDR3 nucleotides are TGTGCCAGCGGTTTGGGGCGGGGGGGCCGAAATACGCAGTATTTT. It translates to CASGLGRGGRNTQYF.

V and J are TRBV7-2 and TRBJ1-2; the D gene is possibly TRBD1 (5 bases). The germline V gene encodes CDR1 SGHTA and CDR2 FQGNSA. Deletions cut 5 bases from V and 8 bases from J, with 18 bases between. CDR3 length: 14 amino acids. DNA of the CDR3: TGTGCCAGCAGCCCGGGGACGGGACCGGCCGGCTACACCTTC. Translated, it gives CASSPGTGPAGYTF.

This clone was picked up a small number of times. The rearrangement links TRBV5-4 to TRBJ2-5, with D possibly TRBD1 on 6 matching bases. Germline lookup yields CDR1 SGHNT and CDR2 YYREEE (reference sequence). The CDR3 is 17 amino acids. Trimming took off 4 bases at V and 4 bases at J, with 23 bases between the two ends. CDR3 DNA: TGTGCCAGCAGCGCGGACGTTACAGGGAAAAGGTTAGAGACCCAGTACTTC. As protein: CASSADVTGKRLETQYF.

V usage is TRBV13 and J usage is TRBJ2-7; 11 bases map to TRBD2. V shed 5 bases, J shed 3 bases, and the junction held 3 bases outside the gene matches. The CDR3 extends over 14 amino acids. CDR1 and CDR2 from the germline V gene are PRHDT and FYEKMQ (reference sequence). The CDR3, as DNA: TGTGCCAGCAGCACGGGACTAGCGGTCTACGAGCAGTACTTC. Protein sequence: CASSTGLAVYEQYF.

The J gene is TRBJ1-6, the V gene TRBV2; D ambiguous. CDR3 length: 16 amino acids. Germline V gives CDR1 SNHLY, CDR2 FYNNEI. V gave up 4 bases and J gave up 0 bases, with 10 bases separating them. The CDR3 sequence is CASSARSSSYNSPLHF. The CDR3 DNA reads TGTGCCAGCAGTGCAAGATCTAGCTCCTATAATTCACCCCTCCACTTT.

This clone occurred once. The J gene is TRBJ2-1, the V gene TRBV7-2; D may be TRBD1 (6 bases). V lost 2 bases and J lost 10, with 9 bases in between. The CDR3 runs 12 residues. The germline V gene has CDR1 SGHTA and CDR2 FQGNSA. The CDR3 spells CASSLTGTEQFF. CDR3 DNA: TGTGCCAGCAGCTTAACAGGGACCGAGCAGTTCTTC. Full variable domain (rest looked up from reference TRBV7-2 and TRBJ2-1): GAGVSQSPSNKVTEKGKDVELRCDPISGHTALYWYRQSLGQGLEFLIYFQGNSAPDKSGLPSDRFSAERTGGSVSTLTIQRTQQEDSAVYLCASSLTGTEQFFGPGTRLTVL.

The V call is TRBV3-1 (or the pseudogene TRBV3-2), the J call TRBJ1-6; D possibly corresponds to TRBD1 (5 bases). The ends were cut back, 8 bases at V and 7 bases at J, with 15 bases in the middle. Germline V gene sequence: CDR1 LGHDT, CDR2 YNNKEL (reference sequence). The CDR3 has 14 residues. The CDR3 region has the DNA TGTGCCAGCGATGCGGGACTGCCGAATTCACCCCTCCACTTT. Translation gives CASDAGLPNSPLHF.

The V gene is TRBV18, the J gene TRBJ2-3; D unresolved. V lost 4 bases and J 0 bases, leaving 2 bases between the germline ends. Germline assignment: CDR1 KGHSH and CDR2 LQKENI. CDR3 length equals 12 residues. The CDR3 here is CASSLSTDTQYF. CDR3 coding DNA: TGTGCCAGCTCACTAAGCACAGATACGCAGTATTTT.

This sequence joins TRBV5-1 and TRBJ1-6; TRBD1 might be the D (5 bases). V was trimmed by 4 bases and J by 6 bases, leaving 17 bases between them. CDR3 length: 16 residues. The germline CDR1 and CDR2 sequences are SGHRS and YFSETQ. CDR3 bases: TGCGCCAGCAGCGGGATGACAGTGGGGAGTAATTCACCCCTCCACTTT. Protein sequence: CASSGMTVGSNSPLHF.

The chain joins TRBV6-2 or TRBV6-3 to TRBJ2-7; TRBD2 matches 9 bases. The CDR3 runs to 17 residues. Unmatched junction bases numbered 6, after V lost 0 bases and J lost 0 bases. Germline V lookup: CDR1 MNHEY, CDR2 SVGEGT. In nucleotides, the CDR3 is TGTGCCAGCAGTTACTCCGGACTAGCGTTAAACTCCTACGAGCAGTACTTC. Residues: CASSYSGLALNSYEQYF.